This T cell receptor beta chain derives from a study of blood T cell repertoires in COVID-19. Study as a whole: Samples taken during acute and convalescent COVID-19 were collected in the United States, Italy and Spain.

This CDR3 spans 12 amino acids. CDR1 is SQVTM, CDR2 ANQGSEA, per germline. Deletions cut 4 bases from V and 6 bases from J, with 12 bases between. The assay was immunoSEQ multiplex PCR, and TCRdb's table has in-frame clones only and misses some. The sample has almost 100,000 clones, roughly nine tenths seen once; the top ten hold 10%. This clonotype was sampled from a man aged 50 to 60 with acute or convalescent COVID-19. This sequence joins TRBV29-1 and TRBJ1-2; D remains unclear. Source material: peripheral blood. The CDR3 sequence is CSVGGGYNGYTF. The CDR3 coding sequence is TGCAGCGTTGGAGGAGGGTACAATGGCTACACCTTC.